This T cell receptor (beta chain) was recovered during a study of T-cell reconstitution after alpha-beta-depleted transplantation in children. This CDR3 has 15 amino acids. V lost 6 bases to trimming and J lost 4 bases, with 15 bases between them. Germline V gives CDR1 MDHEN, CDR2 SYDVKM. For TCRbeta, the library was prepared with unique molecular identifiers. MiXCR, applied by TCRdb to the PCR reads, yields one record per CDR3 protein. Of roughly 180,000 distinct CDR3 sequences in the sample, approximately 15% were seen once. This clonotype was found a few times. This specimen consisted of PBMCs from the stem cell graft donor, obtained from the stem cell graft. The clonotype originates from a human donor who donated a stem cell graft to a child with acute lymphoblastic leukemia. The genes are TRBV28 and TRBJ1-4; D might be TRBD1 (5 bases). The CDR3 DNA is TGTGCCAGCAGCGAGTGGAGACAGCTTAATGAAAAACTGTTTTTT. It is translated as CASSEWRQLNEKLFF.